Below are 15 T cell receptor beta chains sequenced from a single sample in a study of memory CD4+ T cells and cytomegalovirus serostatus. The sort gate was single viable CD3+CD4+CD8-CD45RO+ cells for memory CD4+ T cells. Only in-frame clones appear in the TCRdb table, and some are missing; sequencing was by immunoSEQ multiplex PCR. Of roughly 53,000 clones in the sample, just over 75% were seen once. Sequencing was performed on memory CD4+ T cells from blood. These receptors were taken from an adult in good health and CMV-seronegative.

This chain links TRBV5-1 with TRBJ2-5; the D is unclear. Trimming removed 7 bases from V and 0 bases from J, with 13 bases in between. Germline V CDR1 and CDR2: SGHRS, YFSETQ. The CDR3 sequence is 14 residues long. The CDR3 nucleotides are TGCGCCAGCGGCGGCCAAGAGTACCAAGAGACCCAGTACTTC. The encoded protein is CASGGQEYQETQYF.

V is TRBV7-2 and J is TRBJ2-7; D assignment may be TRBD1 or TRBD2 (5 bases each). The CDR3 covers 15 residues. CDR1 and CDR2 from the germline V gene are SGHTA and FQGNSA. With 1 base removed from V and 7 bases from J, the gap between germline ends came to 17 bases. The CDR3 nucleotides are TGTGCCAGCAGCTTAGGGTTGGGGGTCTTGGAAGAGCAGTACTTC. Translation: CASSLGLGVLEEQYF.

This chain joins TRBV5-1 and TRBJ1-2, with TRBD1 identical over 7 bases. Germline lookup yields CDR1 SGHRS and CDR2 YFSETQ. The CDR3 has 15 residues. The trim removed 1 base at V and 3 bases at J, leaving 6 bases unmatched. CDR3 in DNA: TGCGCCAGCAGCTTGTATACAGGGGACTACTATGGCTACACCTTC. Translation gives CASSLYTGDYYGYTF. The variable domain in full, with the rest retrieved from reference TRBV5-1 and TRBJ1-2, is KAGVTQTPRYLIKTRGQQVTLSCSPISGHRSVSWYQQTPGQGLQFLFEYFSETQRNKGNFPGRFSGRQFSNSRSEMNVSTLELGDSALYLCASSLYTGDYYGYTFGSGTRLTVV.

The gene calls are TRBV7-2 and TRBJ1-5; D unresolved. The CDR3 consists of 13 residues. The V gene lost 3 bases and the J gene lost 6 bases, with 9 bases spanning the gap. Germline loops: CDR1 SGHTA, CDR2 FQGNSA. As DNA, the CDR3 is TGTGCCAGCAGCTTCGGGCCCGGTCAGCCCCAGCATTTT. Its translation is CASSFGPGQPQHF.

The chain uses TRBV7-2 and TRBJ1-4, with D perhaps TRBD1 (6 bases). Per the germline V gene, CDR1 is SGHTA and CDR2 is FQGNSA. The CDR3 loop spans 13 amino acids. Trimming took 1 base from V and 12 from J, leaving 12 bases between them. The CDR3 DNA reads TGTGCCAGCAGCTTAGTTTACAGGGAACAACTGTTTTTT. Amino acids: CASSLVYREQLFF.

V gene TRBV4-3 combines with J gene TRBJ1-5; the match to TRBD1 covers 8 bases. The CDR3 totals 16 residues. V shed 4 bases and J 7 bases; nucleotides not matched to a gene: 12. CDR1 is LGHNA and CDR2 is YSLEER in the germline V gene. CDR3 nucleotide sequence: TGCGCCAGCAGCCCTAAAGGGGACAGGCCCGGGCAGCCCCAGCATTTT. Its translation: CASSPKGDRPGQPQHF.

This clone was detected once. The DNA for the CDR3 is TGCGCCAGCAGCCCCGAATTTAGGCTAAACACTGAAGCTTTCTTT. Its translation: CASSPEFRLNTEAFF. This chain joins TRBV4-3 and TRBJ1-1, with unresolved D. The CDR3 has 15 residues. Germline CDR1 is LGHNA and CDR2 is YSLEER. V was pared by 4 bases and J by 2 bases, with 14 bases between.

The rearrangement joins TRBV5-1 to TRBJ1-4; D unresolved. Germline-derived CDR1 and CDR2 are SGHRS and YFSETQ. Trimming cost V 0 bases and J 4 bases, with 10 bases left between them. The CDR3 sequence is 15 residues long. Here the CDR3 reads CASSLVPGSNEKLFF. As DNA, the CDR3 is TGCGCCAGCAGCTTGGTCCCGGGGAGTAATGAAAAACTGTTTTTT.

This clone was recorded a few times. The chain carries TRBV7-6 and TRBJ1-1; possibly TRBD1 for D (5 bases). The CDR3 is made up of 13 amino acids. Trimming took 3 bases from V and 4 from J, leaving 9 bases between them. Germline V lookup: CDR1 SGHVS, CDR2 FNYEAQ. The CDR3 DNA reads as TGTGCCAGCAGCTTGGGGGGTGTCACTGAAGCTTTCTTT. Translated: CASSLGGVTEAFF.

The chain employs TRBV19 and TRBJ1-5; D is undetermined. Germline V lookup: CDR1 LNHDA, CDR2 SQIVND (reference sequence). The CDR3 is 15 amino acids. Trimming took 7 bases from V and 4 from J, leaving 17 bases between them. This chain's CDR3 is CASKPSRGGNQPQHF. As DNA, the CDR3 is TGTGCCAGTAAACCGTCGCGGGGTGGGAATCAGCCCCAGCATTTT.

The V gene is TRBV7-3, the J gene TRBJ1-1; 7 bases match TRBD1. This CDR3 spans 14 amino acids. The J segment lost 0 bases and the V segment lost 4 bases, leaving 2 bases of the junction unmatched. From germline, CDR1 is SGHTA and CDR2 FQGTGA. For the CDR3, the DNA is TGTGCCAGCAGCTCCGGGACAGTGAACACTGAAGCTTTCTTT. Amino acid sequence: CASSSGTVNTEAFF.

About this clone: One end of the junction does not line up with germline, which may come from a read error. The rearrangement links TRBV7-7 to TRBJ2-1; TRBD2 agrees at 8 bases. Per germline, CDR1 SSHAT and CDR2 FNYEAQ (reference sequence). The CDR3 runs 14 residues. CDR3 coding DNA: TGTGCTAGCAGCGCGGGAGGCTCCTACAATGAGCAGTTCTTC. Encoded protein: CASSAGGSYNEQFF.

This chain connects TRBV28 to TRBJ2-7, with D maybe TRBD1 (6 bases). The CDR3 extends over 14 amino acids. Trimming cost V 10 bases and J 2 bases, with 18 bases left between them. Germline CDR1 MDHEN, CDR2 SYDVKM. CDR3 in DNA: TGTGCCACCATAGGTAGGGACACGACCTACGAGCAGTACTTC. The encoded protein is CATIGRDTTYEQYF.

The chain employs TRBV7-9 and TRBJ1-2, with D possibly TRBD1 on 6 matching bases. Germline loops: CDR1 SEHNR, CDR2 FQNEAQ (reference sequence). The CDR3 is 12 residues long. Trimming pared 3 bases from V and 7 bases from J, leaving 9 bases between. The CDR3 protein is CASSLGAGGYTF. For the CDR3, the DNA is TGTGCCAGCAGCTTGGGGGCGGGTGGCTACACCTTC.

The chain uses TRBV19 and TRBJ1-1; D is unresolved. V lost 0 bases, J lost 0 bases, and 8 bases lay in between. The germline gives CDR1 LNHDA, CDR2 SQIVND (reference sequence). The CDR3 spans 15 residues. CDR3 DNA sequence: TGTGCCAGTAGTATAGAGGGAGTGATGAACACTGAAGCTTTCTTT. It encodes CASSIEGVMNTEAFF.